This T cell receptor beta chain came from a study of control samples from healthy donors and cancer patients. This clone was observed a handful of times. Only in-frame clones appear in the TCRdb table, and some are missing; sequencing was by immunoSEQ multiplex PCR. The sample has over 120,000 clones, roughly 94% seen once. The CDR3 has 13 amino acids. Per germline, CDR1 SQVTM and CDR2 ANQGSEA. Unmatched junction bases numbered 6, after V lost 5 bases and J lost 7 bases. The clonotype was recovered from a man aged 60-69 years with colorectal cancer. The sequenced sample was PBMCs. This rearrangement joins TRBV29-1 to TRBJ1-5, with 9 bases that match TRBD1. CDR3 residues: CSVQGTGGQPQHF. CDR3 bases: TGCAGCGTTCAAGGCACAGGGGGCCAGCCCCAGCATTTT.